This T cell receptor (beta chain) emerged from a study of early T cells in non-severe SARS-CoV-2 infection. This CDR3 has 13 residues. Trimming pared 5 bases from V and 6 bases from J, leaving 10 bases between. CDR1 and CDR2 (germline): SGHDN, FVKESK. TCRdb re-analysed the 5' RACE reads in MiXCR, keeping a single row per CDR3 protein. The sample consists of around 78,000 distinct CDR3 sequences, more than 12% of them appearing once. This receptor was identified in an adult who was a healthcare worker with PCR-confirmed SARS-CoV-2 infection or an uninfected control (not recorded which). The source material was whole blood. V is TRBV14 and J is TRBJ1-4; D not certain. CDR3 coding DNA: TGTGCCAGCAGCTTGATTCGGCATGAAAAACTGTTTTTT. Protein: CASSLIRHEKLFF.